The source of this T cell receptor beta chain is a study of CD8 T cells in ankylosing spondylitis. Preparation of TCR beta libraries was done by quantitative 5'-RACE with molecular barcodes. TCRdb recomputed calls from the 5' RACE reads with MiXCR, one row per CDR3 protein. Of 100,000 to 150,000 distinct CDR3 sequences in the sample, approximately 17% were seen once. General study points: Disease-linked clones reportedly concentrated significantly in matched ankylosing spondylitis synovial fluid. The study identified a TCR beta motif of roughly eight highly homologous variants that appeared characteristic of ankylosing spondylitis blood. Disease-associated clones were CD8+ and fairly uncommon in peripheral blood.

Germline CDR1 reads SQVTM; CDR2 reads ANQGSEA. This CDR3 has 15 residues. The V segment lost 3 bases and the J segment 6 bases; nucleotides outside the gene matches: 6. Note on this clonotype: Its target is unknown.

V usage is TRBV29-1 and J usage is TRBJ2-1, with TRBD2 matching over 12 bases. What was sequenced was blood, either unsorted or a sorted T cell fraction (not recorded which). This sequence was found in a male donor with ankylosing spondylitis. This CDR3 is CSVEGGLAGTNEQFF. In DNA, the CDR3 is TGCAGCGTTGAGGGAGGACTAGCGGGAACCAATGAGCAGTTCTTC.